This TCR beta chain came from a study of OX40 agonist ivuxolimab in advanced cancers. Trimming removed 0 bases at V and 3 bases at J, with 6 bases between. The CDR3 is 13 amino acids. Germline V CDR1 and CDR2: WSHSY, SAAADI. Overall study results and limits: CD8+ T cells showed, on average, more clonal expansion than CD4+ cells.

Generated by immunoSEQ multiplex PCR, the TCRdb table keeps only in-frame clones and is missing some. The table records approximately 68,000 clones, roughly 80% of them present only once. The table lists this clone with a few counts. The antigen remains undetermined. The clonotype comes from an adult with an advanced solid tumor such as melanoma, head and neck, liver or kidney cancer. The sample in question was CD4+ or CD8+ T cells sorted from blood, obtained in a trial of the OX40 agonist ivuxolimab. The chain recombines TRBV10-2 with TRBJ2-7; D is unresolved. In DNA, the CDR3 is TGCGCCAGCAGTGAGTCGATGATCTACGAGCAGTACTTC. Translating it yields CASSESMIYEQYF.